The entry below describes one T cell receptor beta chain. Its antigen is not identified. Profiling relied on immunoSEQ multiplex PCR, and the TCRdb table lists in-frame clones only, not all of them. The sample has 30,000 or so clones, roughly three quarters seen once. The rectum was sampled with one to two pinch biopsies at colonoscopy. The sample belongs to a study of pediatric ulcerative colitis. Background on the study: Ulcerative colitis patients had pancolitis or left-sided colitis, with confirming histology.

Overall study findings and caveats: Substantially fewer templates came from a couple of patients' blood samples. Total lymphocyte DNA, not sorted subsets, was the template.

The sequenced sample was gut tissue. The receptor was derived from a boy younger than 18 with mild ulcerative colitis.

The CDR3 loop reads CASSGQVEETQYF. The CDR3, as DNA: TGTGCCAGCAGTGGACAGGTAGAAGAGACCCAGTACTTC. The gene calls are TRBV6-1 and TRBJ2-5; perhaps TRBD1 as D (6 bases). The germline gives CDR1 MNHNS, CDR2 SASEGT. Trimming shortened V by 4 bases and J by 3 bases, and 9 bases separated the two germline ends. The CDR3 runs 13 residues.